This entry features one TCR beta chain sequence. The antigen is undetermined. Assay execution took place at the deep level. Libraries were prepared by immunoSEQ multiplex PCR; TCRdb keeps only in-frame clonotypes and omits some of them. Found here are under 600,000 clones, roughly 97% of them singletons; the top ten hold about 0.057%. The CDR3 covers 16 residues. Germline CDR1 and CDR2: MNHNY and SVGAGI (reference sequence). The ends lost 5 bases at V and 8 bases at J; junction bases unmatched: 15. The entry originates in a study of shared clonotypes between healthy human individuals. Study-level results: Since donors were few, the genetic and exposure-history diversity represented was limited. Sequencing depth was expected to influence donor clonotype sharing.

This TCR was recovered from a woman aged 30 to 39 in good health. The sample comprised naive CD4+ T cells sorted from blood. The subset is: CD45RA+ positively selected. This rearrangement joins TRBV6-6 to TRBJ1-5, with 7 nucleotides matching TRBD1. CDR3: CASSQDRDSPSEPQHF. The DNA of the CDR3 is TGTGCCAGCAGTCAGGACCGGGACAGCCCTTCGGAGCCCCAGCATTTT.